The next 17 T cell receptor beta chains were all read from a single sample in a study of CD8 T cells in ankylosing spondylitis. These receptors' targets are unknown. Study-wide points: Typical of ankylosing spondylitis blood, it appeared, was a TCR beta motif of fewer than 10 highly homologous variants.

In TCRdb, the 5' RACE reads were re-called with MiXCR into one record per CDR3 protein. This sample has about 540,000 distinct CDR3 sequences; roughly 13% occur once, and the top ten carry 6.5% to 7%. Sequenced material: blood, either unsorted or a sorted T cell fraction (not recorded which). The receptors were gathered from a male donor with ankylosing spondylitis.

The rearrangement uses TRBV18 and TRBJ1-2; D is unresolved. V was clipped by 4 bases and J by 6 bases, with 12 bases between them. The CDR3 extends over 13 amino acids. In germline, CDR1 is KGHSH, CDR2 LQKENI. The CDR3 nucleotides read TGTGCCAGCTCACAAGGGCGAGAGGATGGCTACACCTTC. This encodes CASSQGREDGYTF.

The J gene is TRBJ1-4, the V gene TRBV2, with 7 positions matching TRBD1. J gave up 3 bases and V 6 bases, and 4 bases lay outside the gene matches. The CDR3 runs 14 residues. Germline V CDR1 and CDR2: SNHLY, FYNNEI. CDR3 nucleotides: TGTGCCAGCAGATGGGACAGAGCTAATGAAAAACTGTTTTTT. It encodes CASRWDRANEKLFF.

Many counts were recorded for this clonotype. V is TRBV24-1 and J is TRBJ2-1; D is unresolved. Trimming removed 9 bases at V and 0 bases at J, with 8 bases between. The V gene's germline CDR1 is KGHDR and CDR2 SFDVKD. This CDR3 contains 13 residues. The CDR3 DNA sequence: TGTGCCACCGGACGCGACTCCTACAATGAGCAGTTCTTC. Its protein is CATGRDSYNEQFF.

The V and J genes are TRBV14 and TRBJ2-1; D remains unclear. This CDR3 comprises 16 residues. Trimming took off 3 bases at V and 0 bases at J, with 12 bases between the two ends. Germline V lookup: CDR1 SGHDN, CDR2 FVKESK. The CDR3 region is CASSHLGHPSYNEQFF. DNA of the CDR3: TGTGCCAGCAGCCACCTTGGGCACCCCTCCTACAATGAGCAGTTCTTC.

This clonotype occurred a few times. The chain couples TRBV20-1 to TRBJ2-1; 12 bases align to TRBD2. J lost 8 bases, V lost 3 bases, and 11 bases had no gene match. This CDR3 region has 16 residues. CDR1 is DFQATT and CDR2 is SNEGSKA in the germline V gene (reference sequence). CDR3 nucleotides: TGCAGTGCTAGTCGCCTAGCGGGAGGGCCTGTCCATGAGCAGTTCTTC. Residues: CSASRLAGGPVHEQFF.

J is TRBJ2-7 and V is TRBV6-1, with 9 bases identical to TRBD2. CDR1 is MNHNS and CDR2 is SASEGT in the germline V gene. The CDR3 extends over 15 amino acids. Germline trimming cut 4 bases from V and 1 base from J; bases unmatched to any gene: 5. DNA for the CDR3: TGTGCCAGCAGTGGCCAGAGCGGGAGGTCCTACGAGCAGTACTTC. It is translated as CASSGQSGRSYEQYF.

The chain carries TRBV6-2 or TRBV6-3 and TRBJ2-7; D is unresolved. CDR1 and CDR2 from the germline V gene are MNHEY and SVGEGT. The V and J ends lost 7 bases and 2 bases respectively, with 9 bases between them. This CDR3 region has 12 residues. The CDR3 here is CASTEAPYEQYF. The DNA for the CDR3 is TGTGCCAGCACCGAGGCCCCCTACGAGCAGTACTTC.

There are many counts of this clonotype. The genes are TRBV20-1 and TRBJ2-5; possibly TRBD1 or TRBD2 for D (5 bases each). This CDR3 comprises 14 residues. Trimming cost V 7 bases and J 5 bases, with 20 bases left between them. From germline, CDR1 is DFQATT and CDR2 SNEGSKA (reference sequence). The CDR3 sequence: CSGGTHTRGETQYF. CDR3 coding DNA: TGCAGTGGGGGGACCCATACTAGGGGTGAGACCCAGTACTTC.

The sample holds a few counts of this clonotype. This chain connects TRBV5-1 to TRBJ2-2; maybe TRBD2 (5 bases). This CDR3 comprises 13 residues. Germline assignment: CDR1 SGHRS and CDR2 YFSETQ. V lost 4 bases and J lost 6, with 10 bases in between. CDR3 in amino acids: CASSGGSAGELFF. The CDR3 DNA reads as TGCGCCAGCAGCGGAGGTTCGGCCGGGGAGCTGTTTTTT.

The chain combines TRBV24-1 with TRBJ1-2; maybe TRBD1 (5 bases). Trimming removed 4 bases from V and 6 bases from J, with 14 bases in between. This CDR3 comprises 14 residues. Looked up from germline, CDR1 is KGHDR and CDR2 is SFDVKD. CDR3 bases: TGTGCCACCAGTGAACCTGACAGAAATGATGGCTACACCTTC. Protein: CATSEPDRNDGYTF.

The V and J genes are TRBV2 and TRBJ2-1; D uncertain. The CDR3 runs to 15 residues. In germline, CDR1 is SNHLY, CDR2 FYNNEI. The V end was cut by 3 bases, the J end by 4 bases, with 13 bases between. CDR3 residues: CASSDLNILYNEQFF. The DNA of the CDR3 is TGTGCCAGCAGTGATTTGAACATCCTGTACAATGAGCAGTTCTTC.

This clonotype was seen a few times. V gene TRBV7-9 combines with J gene TRBJ2-2, with a tentative D call TRBD1 (5 bases). Germline assignment: CDR1 SEHNR and CDR2 FQNEAQ (reference sequence). V lost 5 bases, J lost 4 bases, and 17 bases lay in between. This CDR3 contains 16 residues. DNA of the CDR3: TGTGCCAGCAGCCCTCCTCTAACAGGCGGCACCGGGGAGCTGTTTTTT. It translates to CASSPPLTGGTGELFF.

This clonotype has more than one count but fewer than ten. J is TRBJ2-1 and V is TRBV5-1; 15 bases line up with TRBD2. The CDR3 length is 18 residues. J gave up 9 bases and V 3 bases, and 13 bases lay outside the gene matches. In germline, CDR1 is SGHRS, CDR2 YFSETQ. The CDR3 loop reads CASSSDRTSGRDVGEQFF. The CDR3 DNA is TGCGCCAGCAGCTCAGACAGGACTAGCGGGAGGGACGTTGGTGAGCAGTTCTTC.

The table lists this clonotype with a few counts. The rearrangement joins TRBV12-5 to TRBJ2-2; D remains unclear. This CDR3 spans 15 amino acids. V lost 5 bases and J 3 bases, leaving 13 bases between the germline ends. In germline, CDR1 is LGHNT, CDR2 FRNRAP. The CDR3 sequence is CASGPRVVDTGELFF. DNA of the CDR3: TGTGCTAGTGGTCCCCGGGTTGTTGACACCGGGGAGCTGTTTTTT. The full variable domain, in which reference TRBV12-5 and TRBJ2-2 provide the parts outside the CDR3, is DARVTQTPRHKVTEMGQEVTMRCQPILGHNTVFWYRQTMMQGLELLAYFRNRAPLDDSGMPKDRFSAEMPDATLATLKIQPSEPRDSAVYFCASGPRVVDTGELFFGEGSRLTVL.

The chain employs TRBV6-1 and TRBJ1-3; D gene ambiguous. CDR1 MNHNS and CDR2 SASEGT come from the germline V gene. The CDR3 covers 16 residues. Trimming took 1 base from V and 0 from J, leaving 10 bases between them. CDR3 in amino acids: CASSEVPALSGNTIYF. The CDR3, as DNA: TGTGCCAGCAGTGAAGTTCCGGCGCTCTCTGGAAACACCATATATTTT.

Ten or more counts support this clonotype. This rearrangement joins TRBV5-1 to TRBJ1-1, with D possibly matching TRBD1 (6 bases). The germline V gene has CDR1 SGHRS and CDR2 YFSETQ. The CDR3 is made up of 15 amino acids. Trimming removed 1 base from V and 4 bases from J, with 14 bases in between. In DNA, the CDR3 is TGCGCCAGCAGCTTGTTGGGAGGGGGGGGCACTGAAGCTTTCTTT. Its translation is CASSLLGGGGTEAFF.

The chain combines TRBV6-5 with TRBJ1-2; D is perhaps TRBD1 (5 bases). V shed 5 bases and J shed 6 bases, with 10 bases lying between them. The CDR3 extends over 12 amino acids. Germline CDR1 and CDR2: MNHEY and SVGAGI. CDR3 DNA sequence: TGTGCCAGCAGTAAACGGGGGAATGGCTACACCTTC. It encodes CASSKRGNGYTF.